The rows below give T cell receptor beta chains drawn from one sample of a study of blood T cell repertoires in COVID-19. Libraries were prepared by immunoSEQ multiplex PCR; TCRdb keeps only in-frame clonotypes and omits some of them. Of about 180,000 clones in the sample, more than 75% were seen once. Sequencing was carried out using PBMCs or T cells enriched from blood (not recorded which). The source of these receptors is a woman aged 25 to 39 who had recovered from COVID-19. CDR3s include the opening cysteine and the closing phenylalanine or tryptophan. Each record gives: V gene, J gene, D gene, clone size, CDR3 DNA, CDR3 protein. D genes are given only for firm matches. A row's size may be missing; if present it is once, few, many or a size class.

v_call: TRBV10-3; j_call: TRBJ2-6; d_call: -; clone_size: -; cdr3_nt: TGTGCCATCAACGAGGGGGATCTGGGGGCCAACGTCCTGACTTTC; cdr3_aa: CAINEGDLGANVLTF
v_call: TRBV11-2; j_call: TRBJ2-7; d_call: TRBD1; clone_size: -; cdr3_nt: TGTGCCAGCAGCCGGGGACAGGGGATGACCTACGAGCAGTACTTC; cdr3_aa: CASSRGQGMTYEQYF
v_call: TRBV5-5; j_call: TRBJ1-3; d_call: TRBD1; clone_size: -; cdr3_nt: TGTGCCAGCAGCGCACTCCGGGCAGGGGGAAATGGAAACACCATATATTTT; cdr3_aa: CASSALRAGGNGNTIYF
v_call: TRBV28; j_call: TRBJ1-4; d_call: -; clone_size: -; cdr3_nt: TGTGCCAGCAGTTTATCATCGGGGCGGGGTGAAAAACTGTTTTTT; cdr3_aa: CASSLSSGRGEKLFF
v_call: TRBV27; j_call: TRBJ2-4; d_call: -; clone_size: once; cdr3_nt: TGTGCCAGCAGTCCTTCCGTAGTTGTAGCCAAAAACATTCAGTACTTC; cdr3_aa: CASSPSVVVAKNIQYF
v_call: TRBV28; j_call: TRBJ1-1; d_call: -; clone_size: -; cdr3_nt: TGTGCCAGGTTCGAGGAGAACACTGAAGCTTTCTTT; cdr3_aa: CARFEENTEAFF
v_call: TRBV3-1/TRBV3-2; j_call: TRBJ2-1; d_call: -; clone_size: -; cdr3_nt: TGTGCCAGCAGCTTTAGGGGTATATCCTACAATGAGCAGTTCTTC; cdr3_aa: CASSFRGISYNEQFF
v_call: TRBV6-5; j_call: TRBJ2-1; d_call: -; clone_size: -; cdr3_nt: TGTGCCAGCAACCCTGGGAGTAGCTCCTACAATGAGCAGTTCTTC; cdr3_aa: CASNPGSSSYNEQFF
v_call: TRBV5-1; j_call: TRBJ2-4; d_call: TRBD1; clone_size: -; cdr3_nt: TGCGCCAGCAGCTTGGAGACAGGGGCCGTTGGGAACATTCAGTACTTC; cdr3_aa: CASSLETGAVGNIQYF
v_call: TRBV28; j_call: TRBJ2-7; d_call: -; clone_size: -; cdr3_nt: TGTGCCAGCACTTGGTCGGGCTCCTACGAGCAGTACTTC; cdr3_aa: CASTWSGSYEQYF
v_call: TRBV5-1; j_call: TRBJ2-2; d_call: -; clone_size: -; cdr3_nt: TGCGCCAGCAGCACGGAGGGGAACACCGGGGAGCTGTTTTTT; cdr3_aa: CASSTEGNTGELFF
v_call: TRBV19; j_call: TRBJ1-3; d_call: -; clone_size: -; cdr3_nt: TGTGCCAGTAGTACGATGAGGGGGATCGGAAACACCATATATTTT; cdr3_aa: CASSTMRGIGNTIYF
v_call: TRBV10-3; j_call: TRBJ2-7; d_call: TRBD1; clone_size: -; cdr3_nt: TGTGCCATCAGCCGGACAGGGGGACCCTACGAGCAGTACTTC; cdr3_aa: CAISRTGGPYEQYF
v_call: TRBV28; j_call: TRBJ1-5; d_call: -; clone_size: -; cdr3_nt: TGTGCCACCTTACTAAGGGGGAATCAGCCCCAGCATTTT; cdr3_aa: CATLLRGNQPQHF
v_call: TRBV5-8; j_call: TRBJ1-2; d_call: -; clone_size: -; cdr3_nt: TGTGCCAGCAGCTTGGTCGGAGGGGATGGCTACACCTTC; cdr3_aa: CASSLVGGDGYTF
v_call: TRBV5-1; j_call: TRBJ2-7; d_call: TRBD1; clone_size: -; cdr3_nt: TGCGCCAGCAGCTTGGAGAGTGGGACAGCCAGTTCCTACGAGCAGTACTTC; cdr3_aa: CASSLESGTASSYEQYF
v_call: TRBV6-4; j_call: TRBJ2-1; d_call: TRBD2; clone_size: -; cdr3_nt: TGTGCCAGCAGTGACCTAGGGACTAGCGGGAACAATGAGCAGTTCTTC; cdr3_aa: CASSDLGTSGNNEQFF
v_call: TRBV7-2; j_call: TRBJ2-7; d_call: TRBD2; clone_size: -; cdr3_nt: TGTGCCAGCAGTTCTCAGCGGGATTCCTACGAGCAGTACTTC; cdr3_aa: CASSSQRDSYEQYF
v_call: TRBV7-9; j_call: TRBJ2-7; d_call: TRBD1; clone_size: -; cdr3_nt: TGTGCCAGCAGCCCACCCGGGACAGCTTTCTACGAGCAGTACTTC; cdr3_aa: CASSPPGTAFYEQYF
v_call: TRBV25-1; j_call: TRBJ2-2; d_call: TRBD1; clone_size: few; cdr3_nt: TGTGCCAGCAGCGGGACAGGGGGCACCGGGGAGCTGTTTTTT; cdr3_aa: CASSGTGGTGELFF
v_call: TRBV7-9; j_call: TRBJ2-7; d_call: TRBD1; clone_size: -; cdr3_nt: TGTGCCAGCAGCCTAACCGTGGGACAGGGGACCTACGAGCAGTACTTC; cdr3_aa: CASSLTVGQGTYEQYF
v_call: TRBV7-9; j_call: TRBJ2-1; d_call: TRBD2; clone_size: -; cdr3_nt: TGTGCCAGCGTACTAGCGGACAATGAGCAGTTCTTC; cdr3_aa: CASVLADNEQFF
v_call: TRBV5-6; j_call: TRBJ2-3; d_call: -; clone_size: -; cdr3_nt: TGTGCCAGCAGCTTGGGACAGAGCCTCACAGATACGCAGTATTTT; cdr3_aa: CASSLGQSLTDTQYF
v_call: TRBV23-1; j_call: TRBJ2-1; d_call: TRBD2; clone_size: once; cdr3_nt: TGCGCCAGCAAAGGGACTAGCCGTTACAATGAGCAGTTCTTC; cdr3_aa: CASKGTSRYNEQFF
v_call: TRBV27; j_call: TRBJ2-7; d_call: TRBD1; clone_size: -; cdr3_nt: TGTGCCAGCAGCAGAGGGACAGGGGCCTTCTACGAGCAGTACTTC; cdr3_aa: CASSRGTGAFYEQYF
v_call: TRBV4-1; j_call: TRBJ2-7; d_call: TRBD2; clone_size: -; cdr3_nt: TGCGCCAGCAGCCGGGGACTAGCGGGAAGGAGCTCCTACGAGCAGTACTTC; cdr3_aa: CASSRGLAGRSSYEQYF
v_call: TRBV9; j_call: TRBJ1-4; d_call: -; clone_size: -; cdr3_nt: TGTGCCAGCAGCGTATACCAGTCCAATGAAAAACTGTTTTTT; cdr3_aa: CASSVYQSNEKLFF
v_call: TRBV28; j_call: TRBJ1-2; d_call: -; clone_size: -; cdr3_nt: TGTGCCAGCAGTGTGACAGTCTATGGCTACACCTTC; cdr3_aa: CASSVTVYGYTF
v_call: TRBV5-1; j_call: TRBJ2-2; d_call: TRBD2; clone_size: -; cdr3_nt: TGCGCCAGCAGCGGGACTAGCGGGAACACCGGGGAGTTGTTTTTT; cdr3_aa: CASSGTSGNTGELFF
v_call: TRBV29-1; j_call: TRBJ1-2; d_call: -; clone_size: -; cdr3_nt: TGCAGCGTTGAAGGGGCCTATGGCTACACCTTC; cdr3_aa: CSVEGAYGYTF
v_call: TRBV29-1; j_call: TRBJ1-3; d_call: -; clone_size: -; cdr3_nt: TGCAGCGTTGAAGAGATTCGGGGAAACACCATATATTTT; cdr3_aa: CSVEEIRGNTIYF
v_call: TRBV19; j_call: TRBJ2-1; d_call: TRBD2; clone_size: -; cdr3_nt: TGTGCCAGTAGTATGACTAGCCTACGAATAAACAATGAGCAGTTCTTC; cdr3_aa: CASSMTSLRINNEQFF
v_call: TRBV3-1/TRBV3-2; j_call: TRBJ1-5; d_call: -; clone_size: -; cdr3_nt: TGTGCCAGCAGCCAAGGGACAGTCAATCAGCCCCAGCATTTT; cdr3_aa: CASSQGTVNQPQHF
v_call: TRBV4-1; j_call: TRBJ2-7; d_call: -; clone_size: -; cdr3_nt: TGCGCCAGCAGCCAAGATCTCCCAGCGGAGCAGTACTTC; cdr3_aa: CASSQDLPAEQYF
v_call: TRBV11-2; j_call: TRBJ2-2; d_call: -; clone_size: -; cdr3_nt: TGTGCCAGCAGCTTATTCCGGGAGAAGGTCGGGGAGCTGTTTTTT; cdr3_aa: CASSLFREKVGELFF
v_call: TRBV28; j_call: TRBJ2-2; d_call: TRBD2; clone_size: -; cdr3_nt: TGTGCCAGCAGTTCACAGGACTCAGTCGGGAGGGTACTTGCCGGGGAGCTGTTTTTT; cdr3_aa: CASSSQDSVGRVLAGELFF
v_call: TRBV29-1; j_call: TRBJ1-2; d_call: -; clone_size: few; cdr3_nt: TGCAGCGTTGTGTCTGGGAGGGGTGCTGGCTACACCTTC; cdr3_aa: CSVVSGRGAGYTF
v_call: TRBV9; j_call: TRBJ1-2; d_call: -; clone_size: once; cdr3_nt: TGTGCCAGCAGTCGAGTGGACAGTCTCAGGGATGGCTACACCTTC; cdr3_aa: CASSRVDSLRDGYTF
v_call: TRBV7-6; j_call: TRBJ2-5; d_call: TRBD2; clone_size: -; cdr3_nt: TGTGCCAGCAGCCAATTAGGGGGACTAGCGAAAGAGACCCAGTACTTC; cdr3_aa: CASSQLGGLAKETQYF
v_call: TRBV14; j_call: TRBJ1-1; d_call: -; clone_size: -; cdr3_nt: TGTGCCAGCAGCCACCCCCCGGCGAGGGAGGCTTTCTTT; cdr3_aa: CASSHPPAREAFF
v_call: TRBV28; j_call: TRBJ2-5; d_call: TRBD2; clone_size: -; cdr3_nt: TGTGCCAGCAGTTGGCTAGCGGGAGGGCAAGAGACCCAGTACTTC; cdr3_aa: CASSWLAGGQETQYF
v_call: TRBV14; j_call: TRBJ2-3; d_call: TRBD2; clone_size: -; cdr3_nt: TGTGCCAGCAGCCAAGGTCTAGCGGGAGCAGATACGCAGTATTTT; cdr3_aa: CASSQGLAGADTQYF
v_call: TRBV5-1; j_call: TRBJ1-6; d_call: -; clone_size: -; cdr3_nt: TGCGCCAGCAGCGCCACAGGGCCCAATTCACCCCTCCACTTT; cdr3_aa: CASSATGPNSPLHF
v_call: TRBV11-3; j_call: TRBJ2-7; d_call: TRBD2; clone_size: -; cdr3_nt: TGTGCCAGCAGCTCACTAGCGGGAGTTTACGAGCAGTACTTC; cdr3_aa: CASSSLAGVYEQYF
v_call: TRBV7-8; j_call: TRBJ2-2; d_call: TRBD2; clone_size: -; cdr3_nt: TGTGCCAGCAGCTTCCCCGGGACTAGCAGCACCGGGGAGCTGTTTTTT; cdr3_aa: CASSFPGTSSTGELFF
v_call: TRBV2; j_call: TRBJ2-7; d_call: TRBD2; clone_size: once; cdr3_nt: TGTGCCAGCAGTGAAAGTACAGCGGGAGACTACGAGCAGTACTTC; cdr3_aa: CASSESTAGDYEQYF
v_call: TRBV5-1; j_call: TRBJ2-1; d_call: TRBD2; clone_size: once; cdr3_nt: TGCGCCAGCAGCTTGGGTAGCGGGAGGGCCCTTGAGCAGTTCTTC; cdr3_aa: CASSLGSGRALEQFF